This entry lists 26 T cell receptor beta chains sequenced from one sample in a study of beta chain features in type 1 diabetes. The authors reverse transcribed all of the isolated RNA, so sequencing captured expressed TCRB transcripts. Method: immunoSEQ multiplex PCR; TCRdb's copy keeps in-frame clones and lacks some. The repertoire consists of fewer than 350,000 clones, with roughly 8% occurring once and the leading ten covering roughly 1%. Sample: central memory CD4+ T cells from blood. All receptors derive from a woman aged 18-29 years in good health.

The V call is TRBV29-1, the J call TRBJ2-2; weak D call: TRBD1 (5 bases). Germline loops: CDR1 SQVTM, CDR2 ANQGSEA. The CDR3 sequence is 13 residues long. V lost 5 bases and J 4 bases, leaving 11 bases between the germline ends. The CDR3 DNA reads as TGCAGCGTTTTGGACACTGGCACCGGGGAGCTGTTTTTT. This translates into CSVLDTGTGELFF.

A few counts support this clone. This sequence joins TRBV19 and TRBJ1-5; the D gene is possibly TRBD1 (6 bases). V shed 9 bases and J shed 1 base, with 16 bases lying between them. The CDR3 runs 15 residues. Germline-derived CDR1 and CDR2 are LNHDA and SQIVND (reference sequence). The chain's CDR3 is CASNRDGGSNQPQHF. In DNA form, the CDR3 reads TGTGCCAGCAACAGGGACGGGGGAAGCAATCAGCCCCAGCATTTT.

This clone was counted only a few times. The chain is built from TRBV4-3 and TRBJ1-6; TRBD1 matches 9 bases. The CDR3 has 15 amino acids. Germline CDR1 and CDR2: LGHNA and YSLEER. V gave up 0 bases and J gave up 7 bases; unmatched junction bases: 1. CDR3 sequence reads: CASSQDGQGNSPLHF. In DNA form, the CDR3 reads TGCGCCAGCAGCCAAGACGGACAGGGGAATTCACCCCTCCACTTT.

This clone has ten or more counts. The chain has TRBV7-2 and TRBJ2-2; D is perhaps TRBD1 or TRBD2 (5 bases each). Germline assignment: CDR1 SGHTA and CDR2 FQGNSA. Trimming took 1 base from V and 7 from J, leaving 13 bases between them. The CDR3 totals 15 residues. This CDR3 is CASSLVYGGNGELFF. The DNA of the CDR3 is TGTGCCAGCAGCTTAGTGTATGGGGGAAACGGGGAGCTGTTTTTT. Together with reference TRBV7-2 and TRBJ2-2, the CDR3 gives the full variable domain: GAGVSQSPSNKVTEKGKDVELRCDPISGHTALYWYRQSLGQGLEFLIYFQGNSAPDKSGLPSDRFSAERTGGSVSTLTIQRTQQEDSAVYLCASSLVYGGNGELFFGEGSRLTVL.

This clone was detected ten times or more. The chain employs TRBV11-2 and TRBJ2-1, with 13 bases aligning to TRBD2. Trimming took 5 bases from V and 5 from J; bases not matched to a gene: 12. This CDR3 spans 18 amino acids. CDR1 is SGHAT, CDR2 FQNNGV, per germline. CDR3 residues: CASSTRWTSGGTHNEQFF. CDR3 nucleotides: TGTGCCAGCAGCACGAGGTGGACTAGCGGGGGAACACACAATGAGCAGTTCTTC. The entire variable domain, with the rest obtained from reference TRBV11-2 and TRBJ2-1, is as follows: EAGVAQSPRYKIIEKRQSVAFWCNPISGHATLYWYQQILGQGPKLLIQFQNNGVVDDSQLPKDRFSAERLKGVDSTLKIQPAKLEDSAVYLCASSTRWTSGGTHNEQFFGPGTRLTVL.

The rearrangement joins TRBV29-1 to TRBJ1-5; tentatively, D is TRBD1 (5 bases). The CDR3 is 13 residues long. Trimming took 4 bases from V and 2 from J, leaving 9 bases between them. Germline-derived CDR1 and CDR2 are SQVTM and ANQGSEA. The CDR3 DNA sequence: TGCAGCGTTGTCGGGGACGGCAATCAGCCCCAGCATTTT. It translates to CSVVGDGNQPQHF.

This chain uses TRBV4-1 with TRBJ1-5; D gene uncertain. The CDR3 has 15 amino acids. The germline gives CDR1 MGHRA, CDR2 YSYEKL. V dropped 1 base and J dropped 0 bases, with 7 bases sitting between them. The CDR3 coding sequence is TGCGCCAGCAGCCAAGTCGACAATAGCAATCAGCCCCAGCATTTT. Its translation is CASSQVDNSNQPQHF.

This clone showed up just a few times. The chain recombines TRBV28 with TRBJ1-4, with D perhaps TRBD1 (5 bases). V was cut by 5 bases and J by 8 bases, with 9 bases left in between. Germline V CDR1 and CDR2: MDHEN, SYDVKM. The CDR3 consists of 12 residues. In DNA form, the CDR3 reads TGTGCCAGCAGTCAGGGAGAAGAAAAACTGTTTTTT. This gives the protein CASSQGEEKLFF.

The chain uses TRBV7-9 and TRBJ1-2; 8 bases are shared with TRBD1. With V trimmed by 5 bases and J by 8 bases, 13 bases remained unmatched. The CDR3 sequence is 15 residues long. The germline CDR1 and CDR2 sequences are SEHNR and FQNEAQ (reference sequence). CDR3 DNA: TGTGCCAGCAGCCTCACTCAGGGGGCGAGTCGGGGCTACACCTTC. Its translation: CASSLTQGASRGYTF.

In its sample, this clone was seen once. J is TRBJ2-5 and V is TRBV5-4; 10 bases align to TRBD1. The V segment lost 2 bases and the J segment 5 bases; nucleotides outside the gene matches: 12. Germline lookup yields CDR1 SGHNT and CDR2 YYREEE (reference sequence). The CDR3 covers 17 residues. The CDR3 DNA reads as TGTGCCAGCAGCTTACCGGGACAGGGGAGAGGAAGTGAGACCCAGTACTTC. Protein: CASSLPGQGRGSETQYF.

This clone was counted many times. V usage is TRBV2 and J usage is TRBJ2-7; the D is unclear. The CDR3 covers 12 residues. The germline V gene has CDR1 SNHLY and CDR2 FYNNEI. V was shortened by 3 bases and J by 6 bases, with 9 bases between the two germline ends. Here the CDR3 DNA reads TGTGCCAGCAGTGAGCGGTCTGGCGAGCAGTACGTC. The encoded protein is CASSERSGEQYV.

This clone was counted between two and nine times. Written as DNA, the CDR3 is TGTGCCAGCAGTTTAGGCCTCATGAACACTGAAGCTTTCTTT. Residues: CASSLGLMNTEAFF. The chain employs TRBV28 and TRBJ1-1; no firm D call. In germline, CDR1 is MDHEN, CDR2 SYDVKM. Between the trimmed V and J ends, which lost 2 bases and 0 bases, there was a span of 7 bases. CDR3 length: 14 amino acids.

This chain connects TRBV18 to TRBJ2-7, with TRBD1 as a possible D gene (5 bases). This CDR3 contains 14 residues. Trimming removed 5 bases from V and 0 bases from J, with 11 bases in between. Germline CDR1 is KGHSH and CDR2 is LQKENI. CDR3 DNA: TGTGCCAGCTCAACAGGCCTGCTCTCCTACGAGCAGTACTTC. Translation: CASSTGLLSYEQYF.

This clone was seen repeatedly, ten times or more. This chain links TRBV15 with TRBJ1-5, with D possibly being TRBD1 (6 bases). The CDR3 has 14 amino acids. Trimming shortened V by 0 bases and J by 16 bases, and 19 bases separated the two germline ends. Germline assignment: CDR1 LNHNV and CDR2 YYDKDF (reference sequence). CDR3 residues: CATSRDTGNSREHF. The CDR3 nucleotides read TGTGCCACCAGCAGAGATACAGGGAACTCCAGGGAACATTTT.

This clone came up a few times. The chain couples TRBV7-9 to TRBJ2-7; unclear D gene. Per germline, CDR1 SEHNR and CDR2 FQNEAQ (reference sequence). The V end lost 2 bases, the J end lost 5 bases, and 13 bases lay between the germline ends. CDR3 size: 14 residues. CDR3 residues: CASSLFTGDDEQYF. The CDR3, as DNA: TGTGCCAGCAGCTTATTCACGGGCGACGACGAGCAGTACTTC.

CDR3: CASSSSGTRNTGELFF. CDR3 nucleotide sequence: TGCGCCAGCAGCTCCTCCGGGACGAGGAACACCGGGGAGCTGTTTTTT. This sequence joins TRBV5-1 and TRBJ2-2; D assignment may be TRBD1 or TRBD2 (5 bases each). Germline V gene data show CDR1 as SGHRS and CDR2 as YFSETQ. The V gene lost 3 bases and the J gene lost 1 base, with 13 bases spanning the gap. The CDR3 contains 16 residues. The full variable domain, in which reference TRBV5-1 and TRBJ2-2 provide the parts outside the CDR3, is KAGVTQTPRYLIKTRGQQVTLSCSPISGHRSVSWYQQTPGQGLQFLFEYFSETQRNKGNFPGRFSGRQFSNSRSEMNVSTLELGDSALYLCASSSSGTRNTGELFFGEGSRLTVL.

This clone was found a few times. The J gene is TRBJ1-1, the V gene TRBV7-2; possibly TRBD1 for D (5 bases). V was trimmed by 2 bases and J by 6 bases, leaving 13 bases between them. The CDR3 is 14 amino acids. Per germline, CDR1 SGHTA and CDR2 FQGNSA. The CDR3 DNA reads TGTGCCAGCAGCTTATTGGGAGGGGCCGCTGAAGCTTTCTTT. Residues: CASSLLGGAAEAFF.

V gene TRBV4-2 combines with J gene TRBJ2-5, with D possibly matching TRBD1 (6 bases). V was cut by 1 base and J by 2 bases, with 11 bases left in between. The CDR3 totals 15 residues. Looked up from germline, CDR1 is LGHNA and CDR2 is YNFKEQ. CDR3 sequence: CASSQGDKNQETQYF. CDR3 nucleotides: TGTGCCAGCAGCCAAGGGGACAAAAATCAAGAGACCCAGTACTTC.

The chain has TRBV11-2 and TRBJ1-2; 9 bases agree with TRBD1. This CDR3 is 14 amino acids long. The V segment lost 5 bases and the J segment 6 bases; nucleotides outside the gene matches: 7. CDR1 SGHAT and CDR2 FQNNGV come from the germline V gene. The CDR3 protein is CASSTKGQGHGYTF. The CDR3 region has the DNA TGTGCCAGCAGCACTAAGGGACAGGGACATGGCTACACCTTC.

This clone was observed a few times. CDR3 protein: CASSPRALGNEQFF. The CDR3, as DNA: TGTGCCAGCTCACCAAGGGCCCTTGGTAATGAGCAGTTCTTC. This chain links TRBV18 with TRBJ2-1; D remains unclear. In germline, CDR1 is KGHSH, CDR2 LQKENI. V was shortened by 2 bases and J by 7 bases, with 12 bases between the two germline ends. The CDR3 totals 14 residues.

This chain's CDR3 is CASSERTSYGETQYF. The CDR3 nucleotides are TGTGCCAGCAGCGAACGAACTAGCTATGGTGAGACCCAGTACTTC. The chain has TRBV7-2 and TRBJ2-5; perhaps TRBD2 as D (6 bases). This CDR3 spans 15 amino acids. The V end lost 5 bases, the J end lost 5 bases, and 18 bases lay between the germline ends. Per germline, CDR1 SGHTA and CDR2 FQGNSA.

The chain couples TRBV5-1 to TRBJ2-5; a weak D match, TRBD1 (6 bases). The CDR3 contains 15 residues. V was clipped by 3 bases and J by 3 bases, with 15 bases between them. From germline, CDR1 is SGHRS and CDR2 YFSETQ. CDR3 coding DNA: TGCGCCAGCAGCTCGGGGCGGGCAGGGGAAGAGACCCAGTACTTC. Its translation is CASSSGRAGEETQYF.

This clone has more than one count but fewer than ten. The chain links TRBV11-2 to TRBJ2-3; D perhaps matches TRBD2 (5 bases). V dropped 5 bases and J dropped 4 bases, with 7 bases sitting between them. The length of the CDR3 is 12 residues. Looked up from germline, CDR1 is SGHAT and CDR2 is FQNNGV. The CDR3 nucleotides read TGTGCCAGCAGCACTAGAGCAGATACGCAGTATTTT. As protein: CASSTRADTQYF.

Only a few counts were recorded for this clone. The chain combines TRBV6-1 with TRBJ1-5; D unresolved. Germline V CDR1 and CDR2: MNHNS, SASEGT. The CDR3 is 13 residues long. V lost 6 bases and J lost 3, with 9 bases in between. The CDR3 is CASSLRFNQPQHF. The DNA of the CDR3 is TGTGCCAGCAGCCTACGGTTCAATCAGCCCCAGCATTTT.

The chain carries TRBV5-1 and TRBJ2-1; 8 nucleotides align to TRBD1. The germline gives CDR1 SGHRS, CDR2 YFSETQ. This CDR3 comprises 14 residues. With 2 bases clipped from V and 8 bases from J, the junction kept 6 bases outside the gene matches. The CDR3 DNA sequence: TGCGCCAGCAGCTTTGGACAGGGTGGTGATGAGCAGTTCTTC. Its protein product is CASSFGQGGDEQFF.

This clone was counted at least ten times. The V and J genes are TRBV29-1 and TRBJ2-3; TRBD1 or TRBD2 may be the D gene (5 bases each). V lost 5 bases and J lost 0, with 15 bases in between. Germline V CDR1 and CDR2: SQVTM, ANQGSEA. This CDR3 region has 15 residues. CDR3 DNA: TGCAGCGTTACCAGGGAGACCTCTAGCACAGATACGCAGTATTTT. It codes for CSVTRETSSTDTQYF.